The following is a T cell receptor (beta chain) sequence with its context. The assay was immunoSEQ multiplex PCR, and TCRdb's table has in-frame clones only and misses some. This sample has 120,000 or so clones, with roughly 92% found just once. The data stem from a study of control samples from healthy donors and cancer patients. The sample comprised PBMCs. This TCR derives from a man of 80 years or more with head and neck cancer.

The CDR3 coding sequence is TGTGCCAGTAGCGACAGGGGTGGCACCGGGGAGCTGTTTTTT. Protein sequence: CASSDRGGTGELFF. The rearrangement joins TRBV19 to TRBJ2-2; 8 bases fit TRBD1. The CDR3 consists of 14 residues. Per germline, CDR1 LNHDA and CDR2 SQIVND (reference sequence). V shed 6 bases and J 4 bases; nucleotides not matched to a gene: 4.